These T cell receptor beta chains were read from a single sample in a study of blood T cell repertoires in COVID-19. The repertoire was sequenced with immunoSEQ multiplex PCR; TCRdb's copy has only in-frame clones and lacks some. Among over 100,000 clones listed, 85% to 90% were seen once. Sequenced: peripheral blood. Receptors originate from a man in his 60s with COVID-19, enrolled during active disease. CDR3s include the opening cysteine and the closing phenylalanine or tryptophan. A D gene is named only where the DNA matches it firmly. Clone size is stated in some rows and not others, as once, few, many or a class when expanded.

NA	TRBV5-1	TRBJ2-2	NA	TGCGCCAGCAGCGTTCAGGGGAACACCGGGGAGCTGTTTTTT	CASSVQGNTGELFF
NA	TRBV18	TRBJ1-3	NA	TGTGCCAGCTCAACGGACATGCATTCTGGAAACACCATATATTTT	CASSTDMHSGNTIYF
few	TRBV6-5	TRBJ1-2	NA	TGTGCCAGCAGTTACACGGCGGCACGGTATGGCTACACCTTC	CASSYTAARYGYTF
NA	TRBV7-9	TRBJ1-1	NA	TGTGCCAGCAGCTTTCGCAACCAGACAGTGCCGTTCGGGACTGAAGCTTTCTTT	CASSFRNQTVPFGTEAFF
NA	TRBV18	TRBJ2-5	NA	TGTGCCAGCTCACCGGGAGCGAAGCGAGATTATCACTTC	CASSPGAKRDYHF
NA	TRBV3-1/TRBV3-2	TRBJ1-6	TRBD1	TGTGCCAGCAGCCAAGATTCCGACAGGGTGTCACCCCTCCACTTT	CASSQDSDRVSPLHF
NA	TRBV5-1	TRBJ1-5	NA	TGCGCCAGCAGCTTGGTGCCAGGGAAGGAAAATCAGCCCCAGCATTTT	CASSLVPGKENQPQHF
few	TRBV9	TRBJ1-2	TRBD1	TGTGCCAGCAGCCCCAGTGCAGGGGGGTGGTATGGCTACACCTTC	CASSPSAGGWYGYTF
NA	TRBV13	TRBJ1-1	NA	TGTGCCAGCACCTCGACAGTGAACACTGAAGCTTTCTTT	CASTSTVNTEAFF
NA	TRBV6-2/TRBV6-3	TRBJ2-7	NA	TGTGCCAGCAGTTACTCCCAAGGACTCCTCGGGCAGTACTTC	CASSYSQGLLGQYF
NA	TRBV6-2/TRBV6-3	TRBJ1-1	NA	TGTGCCAGCAGTGACCCAGGGGCCCGGAACACTGAAGCTTTCTTT	CASSDPGARNTEAFF
NA	TRBV5-1	TRBJ2-5	TRBD1	TGCGCCAGCAGCTTGGCCCCGACAGGGACAGAGACCCAGTACTTC	CASSLAPTGTETQYF
NA	TRBV7-3	TRBJ2-2	TRBD1	TGTGCCAGCAGCCCCCGGACAGGGGTGACCGGGGAGCTGTTTTTT	CASSPRTGVTGELFF
NA	TRBV6-2/TRBV6-3	TRBJ2-1	NA	TGTGCCAGCAGCCCTAGCGATTACAATGAGCAGTTCTTC	CASSPSDYNEQFF
once	TRBV29-1	TRBJ2-7	TRBD1	TGCAGCGTTAGGGACAGCGAATACGAGCAGTACTTC	CSVRDSEYEQYF
NA	TRBV7-6	TRBJ2-1	TRBD1	TGTGCCAGCAGCTTAGCTGTGGGACAGGGGGCGCTTGAGCAGTTCTTC	CASSLAVGQGALEQFF
few	TRBV7-3	TRBJ2-5	TRBD2	TGTGCCAGCAGCAGACTAGCGGGGGGCCCTTCCTACTTC	CASSRLAGGPSYF
once	TRBV30	TRBJ1-1	TRBD1	TGTGCCGTATACAGGGGGCAGATCAACACTGAAGCTTTCTTT	CAVYRGQINTEAFF
once	TRBV30	TRBJ2-1	TRBD1	TGTGCCTTCTCGACAGGGCTATACAATGAGCAGTTCTTC	CAFSTGLYNEQFF
NA	TRBV7-6	TRBJ1-3	NA	TGTGCCAGCAGCTTACTCCGGGACAAAGCTGGAAACACCATATATTTT	CASSLLRDKAGNTIYF
NA	TRBV6-1	TRBJ1-6	NA	TGTGCCAGCAGTGAACGAAATTACAGGGCGTACTTT	CASSERNYRAYF
NA	TRBV9	TRBJ1-2	NA	TGTGCCAGCAGCGTAGGAGCGGGGTTGGGGGGCTACACCTTC	CASSVGAGLGGYTF
NA	TRBV11-2	TRBJ1-6	NA	TGTGCCAGCAGCTTAGGGACATTTAATTCACCCCTCCACTTT	CASSLGTFNSPLHF
NA	TRBV13	TRBJ1-2	NA	TGTGCCAGCAGCTTAGGGAATCGGGGGGCTGCTAACTATGGCTACACCTTC	CASSLGNRGAANYGYTF
NA	TRBV18	TRBJ2-7	NA	TGTGCCAGCTCACAACTCGACTACTCCTACGAGCAGTACTTC	CASSQLDYSYEQYF
NA	TRBV11-2	TRBJ1-2	NA	TGTGCCAGCAGAGGCGGGACGAAAGGCTACACCTTC	CASRGGTKGYTF
once	TRBV12-3/TRBV12-4	TRBJ2-1	NA	TGTGCCAGCAGTTTCCAGGTTTACAATGAGCAGTTCTTC	CASSFQVYNEQFF
NA	TRBV12-3/TRBV12-4	TRBJ2-3	NA	TGTGCCAGCAGTTTGGCCTCAGATACGCAGTATTTT	CASSLASDTQYF
NA	TRBV6-4	TRBJ1-2	NA	TGTGCCAGCAGTGAAACAGGGTTTGACTATGGCTACACCTTC	CASSETGFDYGYTF
NA	TRBV5-1	TRBJ1-1	TRBD1	TGCGCCAGCAGCATACAGGGGTCGAACACTGAAGCTTTCTTT	CASSIQGSNTEAFF
NA	TRBV2	TRBJ2-2	TRBD1	TGTGCCAGCAGTGGACAGGGGGTCGACACCGGGGAGCTGTTTTTT	CASSGQGVDTGELFF
NA	TRBV19	TRBJ2-3	TRBD1	TGTGCCAGTAACAGCCTACAGGGGAAGGGGCAGTATTTT	CASNSLQGKGQYF
NA	TRBV11-2	TRBJ2-5	TRBD2	TGTGCCAGCAGCTTAGCGGGGGACTACCCCCAAGAGACCCAGTACTTC	CASSLAGDYPQETQYF
few	TRBV28	TRBJ2-1	TRBD1	TGTGCCAGCAGTAGCCCGGGACAGGTGACGTTCTTC	CASSSPGQVTFF
NA	TRBV6-5	TRBJ2-3	NA	TGTGCCAGCAGTCACAGGGAGGGAGATACGCAGTATTTT	CASSHREGDTQYF
NA	TRBV10-3	TRBJ1-1	NA	TGTGCCATCAGTGTGAACTCTGGCGCGGGCACTGAAGCTTTCTTT	CAISVNSGAGTEAFF
NA	TRBV5-1	TRBJ1-2	NA	TGCGCCAGCAGCTTGCGCGCAGGGGAAGGCTACACCTTC	CASSLRAGEGYTF
NA	TRBV19	TRBJ2-7	NA	TGTGCCAGTAGTAGCGGGACAGACTACGAGCAGTACTTC	CASSSGTDYEQYF
NA	TRBV10-2	TRBJ1-6	NA	TGCGCCAGCAGTGAGTCTGCACTCGTTATCCACTTT	CASSESALVIHF
few	TRBV19	TRBJ1-4	NA	TGTGCCAGTAGTGAATCAAAGACACAGGGTAATGAAAAACTGTTTTTT	CASSESKTQGNEKLFF
NA	TRBV7-2	TRBJ1-1	TRBD1	TGTGCCAGCAGTGATGACAGGGTTAAAGCTTTCTTT	CASSDDRVKAFF
NA	TRBV4-1	TRBJ1-1	TRBD1	TGCGCCAGCAGCCAAGATCCCCGGACAGGGTTGAACACTGAAGCTTTCTTT	CASSQDPRTGLNTEAFF